What follows is one TCR beta chain and its context. Antigen specificity is unknown. This CDR3 region has 14 residues. CDR1 LGHDT and CDR2 YNNKEL come from the germline V gene (reference sequence). Through a sample-barcoded 5' primer and a J-beta primer mix, a second PCR was run for roughly 7 to 12 cycles. Tags on each cDNA molecule came from a template-switch adaptor with 12 random nucleotides. Via MiXCR, TCRdb re-called the 5' RACE reads, giving one row per CDR3 protein. Of around 1,500,000 distinct CDR3 sequences in the sample, 42% were seen once. The sample is drawn from a study of blood T cells in healthy people across ages. Study-level points and caveats: Across the age range, TCR beta diversity per million T cells fell in a roughly linear way.

Researchers report isolating at least 7 million PBMCs per sample. The source is a young woman in good health. The rearrangement links TRBV3-1 to TRBJ2-5; D is possibly TRBD1 or TRBD2 (5 bases each). Gene TRBJ2-7 matches the end of the DNA better, so the J call may be wrong. The specimen was blood. CDR3 DNA sequence: TGTGCCAGCAGCCGGGACGGTTTTTTATACGAGCAGTACTTC. Translated, it gives CASSRDGFLYEQYF.